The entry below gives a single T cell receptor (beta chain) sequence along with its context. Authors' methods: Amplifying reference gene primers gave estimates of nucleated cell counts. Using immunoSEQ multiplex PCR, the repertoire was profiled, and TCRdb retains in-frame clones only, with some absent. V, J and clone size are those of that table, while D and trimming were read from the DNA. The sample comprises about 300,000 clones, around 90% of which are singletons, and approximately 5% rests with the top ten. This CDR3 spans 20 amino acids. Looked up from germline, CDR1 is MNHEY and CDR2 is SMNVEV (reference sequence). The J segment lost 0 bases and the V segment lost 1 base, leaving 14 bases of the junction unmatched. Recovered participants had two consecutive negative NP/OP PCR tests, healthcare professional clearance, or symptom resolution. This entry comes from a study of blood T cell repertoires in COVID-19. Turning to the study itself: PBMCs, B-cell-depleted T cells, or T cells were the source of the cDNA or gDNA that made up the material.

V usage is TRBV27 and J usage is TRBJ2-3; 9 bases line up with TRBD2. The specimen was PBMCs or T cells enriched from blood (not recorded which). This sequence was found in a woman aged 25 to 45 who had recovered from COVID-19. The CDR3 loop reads CASSLYASGVFSRSTDTQYF. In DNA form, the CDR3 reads TGTGCCAGCAGTTTATATGCTAGCGGGGTTTTTTCTCGTAGCACAGATACGCAGTATTTT.